These T cell receptor beta chains were read from a single sample in a study of cytomegalovirus exposure and HLA in healthy donors. The data were produced by immunoSEQ multiplex PCR, yet TCRdb's version contains in-frame clones alone and is incomplete. The data contain 100,000 to 130,000 clones, around two thirds of them singletons. Sequencing used PBMCs. These receptors were collected from a woman between 35 and 50 years old in good health and CMV-seropositive. Each CDR3 is given with its conserved first and last residue. The order of the fields is CDR3 protein, CDR3 DNA, J gene, clone size, V gene, CDR3 length, D gene. D genes are given only for firm matches. Not every row has a clone size; where given, it reads once, few, many or a size class.

CDR3: CASSLGGQTQYF; DNA: TGTGCCAGCAGCCTAGGGGGTCAGACCCAGTACTTC; J: TRBJ2-5; size: NA; V: TRBV6-6; length: 12; D: NA
CDR3: CASSLVGSTYEQYF; DNA: TGTGCCAGCAGCTTAGTCGGGAGCACCTACGAGCAGTACTTC; J: TRBJ2-7; size: NA; V: TRBV7-2; length: 14; D: NA
CDR3: CASSVQGLNQPQHF; DNA: TGTGCCAGCAGCGTACAGGGTCTCAATCAGCCCCAGCATTTT; J: TRBJ1-5; size: NA; V: TRBV5-5; length: 14; D: NA
CDR3: CASSLVQNEKLFF; DNA: TGTGCCAGCAGCTTGGTCCAGAATGAAAAACTGTTTTTT; J: TRBJ1-4; size: NA; V: TRBV5-6; length: 13; D: NA
CDR3: CASSAGPQDPMNTEAFF; DNA: TGCGCCAGCAGCGCGGGACCTCAGGACCCAATGAACACTGAAGCTTTCTTT; J: TRBJ1-1; size: NA; V: TRBV5-1; length: 17; D: NA
CDR3: CASSLGTVYGYTF; DNA: TGTGCCAGCAGCTTAGGGACAGTCTATGGCTACACCTTC; J: TRBJ1-2; size: once; V: TRBV7-9; length: 13; D: NA
CDR3: CASSLRALEHGYTF; DNA: TGTGCCAGCAGCTTACGCGCACTTGAGCATGGCTACACCTTC; J: TRBJ1-2; size: NA; V: TRBV13; length: 14; D: NA
CDR3: CAATGTTSYNEQFF; DNA: TGTGCCGCAACCGGGACTACCTCGTACAATGAGCAGTTCTTC; J: TRBJ2-1; size: NA; V: TRBV30; length: 14; D: TRBD2
CDR3: CASSVEGTGFNTEAFF; DNA: TGTGCCAGCAGCGTAGAGGGAACGGGGTTTAACACTGAAGCTTTCTTT; J: TRBJ1-1; size: few; V: TRBV9; length: 16; D: NA
CDR3: CARSPRTGSPFMNTEAFF; DNA: TGTGCCAGAAGCCCAAGGACAGGGAGCCCTTTTATGAACACTGAAGCTTTCTTT; J: TRBJ1-1; size: NA; V: TRBV5-3; length: 18; D: TRBD1
CDR3: CSISEGLAGGTEAFF; DNA: TGCAGCATTTCGGAGGGACTCGCCGGTGGAACTGAAGCTTTCTTT; J: TRBJ1-1; size: few; V: TRBV29-1; length: 15; D: NA
CDR3: CASSLDRGSGNTGELFF; DNA: TGTGCCAGCAGCTTGGACAGGGGGAGTGGGAACACCGGGGAGCTGTTTTTT; J: TRBJ2-2; size: NA; V: TRBV5-6; length: 17; D: TRBD1
CDR3: CAISESDSTEAFF; DNA: TGTGCCATCAGTGAGAGTGACAGCACTGAAGCTTTCTTT; J: TRBJ1-1; size: few; V: TRBV10-3; length: 13; D: NA
CDR3: CASRSNRGQDEQYF; DNA: TGCGCCAGCAGATCGAACAGGGGGCAGGACGAGCAGTACTTC; J: TRBJ2-7; size: once; V: TRBV5-1; length: 14; D: TRBD1
CDR3: CASSMGGAYEQYF; DNA: TGTGCCAGTAGTATGGGCGGGGCCTACGAGCAGTACTTC; J: TRBJ2-7; size: NA; V: TRBV19; length: 13; D: NA
CDR3: CASSFRERLYNEQFF; DNA: TGTGCCAGCAGCTTCAGGGAACGATTGTACAATGAGCAGTTCTTC; J: TRBJ2-1; size: NA; V: TRBV7-8; length: 15; D: NA
CDR3: CASSSGRDFSGNTIYF; DNA: TGTGCCAGCAGTTCCGGACGGGATTTCTCTGGAAACACCATATATTTT; J: TRBJ1-3; size: NA; V: TRBV27; length: 16; D: NA
CDR3: CAWSVLQDYGYTF; DNA: TGTGCCTGGAGTGTATTGCAGGACTATGGCTACACCTTC; J: TRBJ1-2; size: NA; V: TRBV30; length: 13; D: NA
CDR3: CASSEAGGTSGDNEQFF; DNA: TGTGCCAGCAGTGAAGCGGGGGGGACTAGCGGGGACAATGAGCAGTTCTTC; J: TRBJ2-1; size: NA; V: TRBV2; length: 17; D: TRBD2
CDR3: CASSQVYKPGRGNNSPLHF; DNA: TGTGCCAGCAGCCAAGTTTACAAACCCGGCCGGGGTAATAATTCACCCCTCCACTTT; J: TRBJ1-6; size: NA; V: TRBV4-2; length: 19; D: NA
CDR3: CASSAYRISNTGELFF; DNA: TGTGCCAGCAGCGCCTACAGAATCTCGAACACCGGGGAGCTGTTTTTT; J: TRBJ2-2; size: NA; V: TRBV9; length: 16; D: NA
CDR3: CAIRPTGGDGYTF; DNA: TGTGCCATCAGGCCAACGGGGGGTGATGGCTACACCTTC; J: TRBJ1-2; size: NA; V: TRBV10-3; length: 13; D: NA
CDR3: CASSLGGDYGYTF; DNA: TGTGCCAGCAGCTTGGGGGGCGACTATGGCTACACCTTC; J: TRBJ1-2; size: NA; V: TRBV5-6; length: 13; D: NA
CDR3: CASSSGQAVTDTQYF; DNA: TGTGCCAGCAGCTCCGGACAGGCAGTCACAGATACGCAGTATTTT; J: TRBJ2-3; size: NA; V: TRBV11-3; length: 15; D: TRBD1
CDR3: CASSSVAAGDQPQHF; DNA: TGTGCCAGCAGTTCCGTAGCCGCCGGGGATCAGCCCCAGCATTTT; J: TRBJ1-5; size: once; V: TRBV27; length: 15; D: NA
CDR3: CASSSSGVGTEAFF; DNA: TGTGCCAGCAGCTCCTCAGGGGTGGGCACTGAAGCTTTCTTT; J: TRBJ1-1; size: NA; V: TRBV7-6; length: 14; D: NA
CDR3: CASSGSILGAENIYEQYF; DNA: TGTGCCAGCAGTGGGTCTATTTTAGGGGCCGAGAACATCTACGAGCAGTACTTC; J: TRBJ2-7; size: NA; V: TRBV2; length: 18; D: NA
CDR3: CASSEQGKGSPLHF; DNA: TGTGCCAGTAGTGAGCAGGGGAAGGGATCACCCCTCCACTTT; J: TRBJ1-6; size: NA; V: TRBV19; length: 14; D: NA
CDR3: CAWRTAGGNNSPLHF; DNA: TGTGCCTGGAGGACCGCGGGGGGAAATAATTCACCCCTCCACTTT; J: TRBJ1-6; size: NA; V: TRBV30; length: 15; D: NA